A selection of T cell receptor beta chains follows, all from one sample in a study of regulatory T cells in long-lasting Graves disease. TCRdb recomputed calls from the multiplex PCR reads with MiXCR, one row per CDR3 protein. There are 390,000 or so distinct CDR3 sequences in the sample; 10% to 15% occur only once, and around 18% lies in the top ten. These data were likewise used in another study, on T cells in Graves' hyperthyroidism and ophthalmopathy.

Sequencing was performed on peripheral blood mononuclear cells (PBMCs), taken at new diagnosis, from a patient treated with antithyroid drugs. The receptor set was obtained from a young woman with Graves disease. Each CDR3 is given with its conserved first and last residue. A D gene is named only where the DNA matches it firmly. Expanded clones get a size class; other rows say once, few or many, or leave the size out.

clone size,V gene,J gene,D gene,CDR3 DNA,CDR3 protein
few,TRBV19,TRBJ2-2,.,TGTGCCAGTAGTATTATAGACAGAAACACCGGGGAGCTGTTTTTT,CASSIIDRNTGELFF
many,TRBV5-6,TRBJ2-4,.,TGTGCCAGCAGCTTGGCGGCGGTAGACATTCAGTACTTC,CASSLAAVDIQYF
many,TRBV18,TRBJ2-3,.,TGTGCCAGCTCACTCACTGATGCATTAAGGGATACGCAGTATTTT,CASSLTDALRDTQYF
many,TRBV12-3/TRBV12-4,TRBJ1-6,.,TGTGCCAGCAGTTTAGCATTCCGGGACCGCACTAATTCACCCCTCCACTTT,CASSLAFRDRTNSPLHF
many,TRBV5-1,TRBJ2-1,TRBD1,TGCGCCAGCAGCTTACAGGGGGCGCAGAATGAGCAGTTCTTC,CASSLQGAQNEQFF
once,TRBV27,TRBJ2-1,.,TGTGCCAGCAGCCATGGACTGGGGCATTGCAATGAGCAGTTCTTC,CASSHGLGHCNEQFF
.,TRBV6-2/TRBV6-3,TRBJ1-1,.,TGTGCCAGCTTCTGGGGTGAGCGGCCCACTGAAGCTTTCTTT,CASFWGERPTEAFF
many,TRBV24-1,TRBJ2-3,.,TGTGCCACCAGTGATGCTATCGGCGGAACTAGCACAGATACGCAGTATTTT,CATSDAIGGTSTDTQYF
few,TRBV28,TRBJ2-5,.,TGTGCCAACAGCTCTGGGTATAGACCGAGGGGGAAGGAGACCCAGTACTTC,CANSSGYRPRGKETQYF
many,TRBV20-1,TRBJ2-3,.,TGCAGTGCAAAAAGGACATTAGCTAGCACAGATACGCAGTATTTT,CSAKRTLASTDTQYF
many,TRBV7-8,TRBJ2-3,TRBD2,TGTGCCAGCAGCTTAGGACCGGGCTTTCGGGGGGGTACGCAGTATTTT,CASSLGPGFRGGTQYF
many,TRBV20-1,TRBJ2-1,.,TGCAGTGCTAGTGCAGCCCGGGCCAATGAGCAGTTCTTC,CSASAARANEQFF
many,TRBV6-5,TRBJ1-4,TRBD1,TGTGCCAGCAGTTACCCGGGACAGCGGGAAACTAATGAAAAACTGTTTTTT,CASSYPGQRETNEKLFF
many,TRBV28,TRBJ2-1,TRBD2,TGTGCCAGCAGTTTAGGGGGGAGGGTGAATGAGCAGTTCTTC,CASSLGGRVNEQFF
few,TRBV13,TRBJ2-5,.,TGTGCCAGCAGCTTATTAGAAGGGGAGACCCAGTACTTC,CASSLLEGETQYF
.,TRBV28,TRBJ2-1,.,TGTGCCAGCAGCCGCATGGGGGGGGGCCTCGAGCGTGATGAGCAGTTCTTC,CASSRMGGGLERDEQFF
many,TRBV28,TRBJ1-6,.,TGTGCCAGCAGGTGGTCGGATTCACCCCTCCACTTT,CASRWSDSPLHF
many,TRBV28,TRBJ2-1,TRBD2,TGTGCCAGCAGTTTGGGCGGGAGAGACAATGAGCAGTTCTTC,CASSLGGRDNEQFF
.,TRBV5-1,TRBJ2-1,TRBD1,TGCGCCAGCGGCACCCGGGACAGCTCCTACAATGAGCAGTTCTTC,CASGTRDSSYNEQFF
many,TRBV20-1,TRBJ2-1,.,TGCAGTGCTAGAAGTGGGAACAATGAGCAGTTCTTC,CSARSGNNEQFF
many,TRBV28,TRBJ2-1,TRBD1,TGTGCCATCTTAACGGGACAGGGGGCGAGGGAGCAGTTCTTC,CAILTGQGAREQFF
many,TRBV7-6,TRBJ2-5,TRBD2,TGTGCCAGCAGCTCCCGACTAGCGGGAGGGTTCCAAGAGACCCAGTACTTC,CASSSRLAGGFQETQYF
many,TRBV30,TRBJ1-4,TRBD1,TGTGCCTGGAGTGAACGACAGGGGATGGCTTGGCCTGAAAAACTGTTTTTT,CAWSERQGMAWPEKLFF
many,TRBV2,TRBJ2-7,.,TGTGCCAGCACAGGGTACATCTACGAGCAGTACTTC,CASTGYIYEQYF
many,TRBV7-2,TRBJ1-2,.,TGTGCCAGCAGCTTAGGCCCCCCCTATGGCTACACCTTC,CASSLGPPYGYTF
many,TRBV20-1,TRBJ2-3,TRBD2,TGCAGTGCTAGAGAAAGCGGGAGGGCCGGGGATACGCAGTATTTT,CSARESGRAGDTQYF
few,TRBV7-2,TRBJ2-3,TRBD2,TGTGCCAGCAGCTTCCAAGGGACTAGCGGGGGGCGGGATACGCAGTATTTT,CASSFQGTSGGRDTQYF
.,TRBV6-2/TRBV6-3,TRBJ2-5,TRBD2,TGTGCCGGCAGTTATAGGTCGGGGGGGGGCCAAGAGACCCAGTACTTC,CAGSYRSGGGQETQYF
few,TRBV10-3,TRBJ2-7,.,TGTGCCATCAGTGAGTCGATGAGACGGGCGGGATACGAGCAGTACTTC,CAISESMRRAGYEQYF
few,TRBV15,TRBJ1-5,.,TGTGCCACCAGCAGAGGTATTGGGACGAATCAGCCCCAGCATTTT,CATSRGIGTNQPQHF
many,TRBV6-1,TRBJ2-1,.,TGTGCCAGCAGCCTCCTTGAGGGAACCTACAATGAGCAGTTCTTC,CASSLLEGTYNEQFF
.,TRBV6-2/TRBV6-3,TRBJ2-3,.,TGTGCCAGCAGTACCCCGACGGGTACGCAGTATTTT,CASSTPTGTQYF
.,TRBV10-3,TRBJ2-1,TRBD2,TGTGCCATCAGTGAGTCTAGCGGGGCCTACAATGAGCAGTTCTTC,CAISESSGAYNEQFF
many,TRBV5-1,TRBJ2-2,.,TGCGCCAGCAGCTTGATACAGGGGGGGTCCGGGGAGCTGTTTTTT,CASSLIQGGSGELFF
many,TRBV28,TRBJ2-1,.,TGTGCCAGCAGTTTCGTTCGGGGGTGGAACAATGAGCAGTTCTTC,CASSFVRGWNNEQFF
.,TRBV9,TRBJ2-6,.,TGTGCCAGCAGCGCCAGACGGGACACCTACCCCCTCTCTGGGGCCAACGTCCTGACTTTC,CASSARRDTYPLSGANVLTF
many,TRBV27,TRBJ1-5,TRBD1,TGTGCCAGCAGTTTCACAGGGGGAACTATCAATCAGCCCCAGCATTTT,CASSFTGGTINQPQHF
few,TRBV20-1,TRBJ2-2,TRBD1,TGCAGTGCCGGGCACAGGGGAAGCACCGGGGAGCTGTTTTTT,CSAGHRGSTGELFF
.,TRBV6-1,TRBJ2-2,TRBD2,TGTGCCAGCAGTCCGACTAGCGGGGGGTACACCGGGGAGCTGTTTTTT,CASSPTSGGYTGELFF
many,TRBV24-1,TRBJ2-1,TRBD1,TGTGCCACCAGTGATGCCCGACAGGGCCATGAGCAGTTCTTC,CATSDARQGHEQFF
few,TRBV30,TRBJ2-7,TRBD2,TGTGCCTCTTTCACGGGGGGGGGAACCTACGAGCAGTACTTC,CASFTGGGTYEQYF
many,TRBV12-3/TRBV12-4,TRBJ2-1,.,TGTGCCAGCAGTTTAAGGGGGAGAGGGTACAATGAGCAGTTCTTC,CASSLRGRGYNEQFF
few,TRBV4-1,TRBJ2-1,.,TGCGCCAGCACCCACCTCGACGGAGGGGTGTATGAGCAGTTCTTC,CASTHLDGGVYEQFF
few,TRBV27,TRBJ2-5,TRBD2,TGTGCCAGCAGTCCTCGGATAGCGGGAGTCGGGGTAGGAGAGACCCAGTACTTC,CASSPRIAGVGVGETQYF
many,TRBV10-3,TRBJ2-2,TRBD1,TGTGCCATCAGTGAGAACAGGGGCACCGGGGAGCTGTTTTTT,CAISENRGTGELFF
many,TRBV2,TRBJ2-1,.,TGTGCCATTACAACGGCCAGGCTACACTACAATGAGCAGTTCTTC,CAITTARLHYNEQFF
few,TRBV19,TRBJ2-1,TRBD2,TGTGCCAGTAGTTCCTGGGGGAGGGCTAGCGAAGACAATGAGCAGTTCTTC,CASSSWGRASEDNEQFF
many,TRBV4-3,TRBJ2-3,TRBD2,TGCGCCAGCAGCCCAGAGGGTACAGCAGGGAGGGCACTGGATACGCAGTATTTT,CASSPEGTAGRALDTQYF